This T cell receptor beta chain was retrieved from a study of OX40 agonist ivuxolimab in advanced cancers. Across the whole study: Those enrolled were less than 85% male, with a mean age of about 60 years and ages from roughly 20 to 85.

V was clipped by 6 bases and J by 0 bases, with 8 bases between them. This CDR3 has 14 amino acids. From germline, CDR1 is MNHEY and CDR2 SVGAGI. Some clones are missing from TCRdb's copy, which holds only in-frame ones; the method was immunoSEQ multiplex PCR. The data hold about 110,000 clones, with less than 95% observed a single time. This TCR derives from an adult with an advanced solid tumor such as melanoma, head and neck, liver or kidney cancer. The rearrangement links TRBV6-5 to TRBJ1-4, with D possibly being TRBD1 (5 bases). The specimen was CD4+ or CD8+ T cells sorted from blood, collected in a trial of the OX40 agonist ivuxolimab. This chain's CDR3 is CASRPGATNEKLFF. For the CDR3, the DNA is TGTGCCAGCAGGCCGGGGGCAACTAATGAAAAACTGTTTTTT.